The clone carrying this T cell receptor (beta chain) has a count of ten or more. Its antigen is not known. The record originates from a study of tumor-infiltrating lymphocytes in primary liver carcinoma. Study-level background: Tumor stage was T1-T3 N0M0, and tumor size was roughly 4.2 to 10 cm across.

Study-wide results and caveats: The overlap of tumor-adjacent and tumor-blood pairs was smaller than that of tumor region pairs.

TCR beta cDNA was reverse-transcribed from about 500 ng of total RNA. The reaction used a constant-region primer and ProtoScript II reverse transcriptase. Libraries for TCR beta were built through three nested multiplex PCR rounds, which together made up a slightly modified ARM-PCR procedure. The two initial PCR rounds, roughly 10 cycles each, used TRBV1-TRBV30 forward and C-beta reverse primers. One entry per CDR3 protein results from TCRdb running MiXCR on the multiplex PCR reads. The sample records some 190,000 distinct CDR3 sequences, about 60% being singletons. For blood RNA, unsorted whole blood served as the source, and germline DNA was extracted too. Germline V gene sequence: CDR1 SGHNT, CDR2 YENEEA. The V end was cut by 4 bases, the J end by 1 base, with 9 bases between. This CDR3 is built from 14 residues.

The V and J genes are TRBV11-3 and TRBJ2-3; D unresolved. The source is a man aged 35 to 55 with primary liver carcinoma and hepatitis B virus infection. The sequenced material came from peripheral blood. The CDR3 spells CASSSTHGTDTQYF. CDR3 bases: TGTGCCAGCAGCTCGACCCACGGCACAGATACGCAGTATTTT. Using reference TRBV11-3 and TRBJ2-3 for the parts outside the CDR3, the full variable domain is EAGVVQSPRYKIIEKKQPVAFWCNPISGHNTLYWYLQNLGQGPELLIRYENEEAVDDSQLPKDRFSAERLKGVDSTLKIQPAELGDSAVYLCASSSTHGTDTQYFGPGTRLTVL.